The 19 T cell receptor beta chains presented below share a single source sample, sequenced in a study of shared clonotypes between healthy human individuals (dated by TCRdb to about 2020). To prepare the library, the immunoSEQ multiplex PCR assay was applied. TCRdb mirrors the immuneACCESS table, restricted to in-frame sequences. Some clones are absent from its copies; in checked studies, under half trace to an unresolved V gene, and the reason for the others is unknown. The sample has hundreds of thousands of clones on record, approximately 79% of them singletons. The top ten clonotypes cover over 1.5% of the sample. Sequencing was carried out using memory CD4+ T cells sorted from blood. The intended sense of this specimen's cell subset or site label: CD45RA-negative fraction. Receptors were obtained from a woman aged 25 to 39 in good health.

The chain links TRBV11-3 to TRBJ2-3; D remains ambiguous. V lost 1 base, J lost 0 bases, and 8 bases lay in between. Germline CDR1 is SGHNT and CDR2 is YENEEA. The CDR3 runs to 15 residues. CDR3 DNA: TGTGCCAGCAGCTTAGGCGGAGCTAGCACAGATACGCAGTATTTT. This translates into CASSLGGASTDTQYF. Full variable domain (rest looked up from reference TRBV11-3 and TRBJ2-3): EAGVVQSPRYKIIEKKQPVAFWCNPISGHNTLYWYLQNLGQGPELLIRYENEEAVDDSQLPKDRFSAERLKGVDSTLKIQPAELGDSAVYLCASSLGGASTDTQYFGPGTRLTVL.

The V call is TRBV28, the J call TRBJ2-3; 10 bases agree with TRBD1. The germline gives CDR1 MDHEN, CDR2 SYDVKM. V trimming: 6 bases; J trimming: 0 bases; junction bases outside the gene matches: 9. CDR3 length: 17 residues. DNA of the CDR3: TGTGCCAGCAGCTGGGGACAGGGGTCCACTAGCACAGATACGCAGTATTTT. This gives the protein CASSWGQGSTSTDTQYF.

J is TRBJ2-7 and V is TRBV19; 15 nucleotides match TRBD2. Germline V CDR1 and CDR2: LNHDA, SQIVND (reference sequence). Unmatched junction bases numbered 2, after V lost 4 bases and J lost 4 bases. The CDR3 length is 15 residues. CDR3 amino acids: CASSTGTSGRYEQYF. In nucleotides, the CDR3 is TGTGCCAGTAGTACGGGGACTAGCGGGAGGTACGAGCAGTACTTC.

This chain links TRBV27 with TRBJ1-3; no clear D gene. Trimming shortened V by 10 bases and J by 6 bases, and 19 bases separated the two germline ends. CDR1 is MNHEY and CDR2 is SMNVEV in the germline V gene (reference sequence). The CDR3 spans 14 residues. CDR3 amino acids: CANPARVSENTIYF. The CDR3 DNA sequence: TGTGCCAACCCAGCCCGGGTTTCGGAAAACACCATATATTTT.

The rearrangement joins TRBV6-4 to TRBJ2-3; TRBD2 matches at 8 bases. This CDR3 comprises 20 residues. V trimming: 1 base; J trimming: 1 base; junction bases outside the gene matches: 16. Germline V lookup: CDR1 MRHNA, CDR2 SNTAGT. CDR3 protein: CASSDWPPSPGLECTDTQYF. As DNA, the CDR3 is TGTGCCAGCAGTGACTGGCCCCCCTCACCGGGACTAGAGTGCACAGATACGCAGTATTTT.

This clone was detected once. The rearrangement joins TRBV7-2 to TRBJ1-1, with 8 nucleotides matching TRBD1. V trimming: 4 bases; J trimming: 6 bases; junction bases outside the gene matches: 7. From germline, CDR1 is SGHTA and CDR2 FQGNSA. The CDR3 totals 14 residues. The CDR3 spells CASSSDRAVAEAFF. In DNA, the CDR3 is TGTGCCAGCAGCTCGGACAGGGCGGTGGCTGAAGCTTTCTTT.

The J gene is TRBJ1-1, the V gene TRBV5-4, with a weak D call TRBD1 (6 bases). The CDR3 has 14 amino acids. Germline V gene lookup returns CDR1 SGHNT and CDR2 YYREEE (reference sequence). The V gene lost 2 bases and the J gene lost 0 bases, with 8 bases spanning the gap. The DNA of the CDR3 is TGTGCCAGCAGCTTACAGGGAATGAACACTGAAGCTTTCTTT. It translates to CASSLQGMNTEAFF.

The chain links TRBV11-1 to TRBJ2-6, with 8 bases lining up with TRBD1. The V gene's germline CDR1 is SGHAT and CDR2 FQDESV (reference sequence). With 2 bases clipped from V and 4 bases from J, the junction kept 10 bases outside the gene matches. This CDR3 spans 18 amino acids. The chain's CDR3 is CASSLSARGRLGANVLTF. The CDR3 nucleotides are TGTGCCAGCAGCTTATCTGCCAGGGGGCGTTTAGGGGCCAACGTCCTGACTTTC.

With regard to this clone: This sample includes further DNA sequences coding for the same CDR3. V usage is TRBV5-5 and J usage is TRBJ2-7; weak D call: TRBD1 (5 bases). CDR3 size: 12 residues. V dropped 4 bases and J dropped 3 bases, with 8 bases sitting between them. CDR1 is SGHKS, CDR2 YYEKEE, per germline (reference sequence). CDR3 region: CASSQQDYEQYF. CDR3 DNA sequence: TGTGCCAGCAGCCAACAGGACTACGAGCAGTACTTC.

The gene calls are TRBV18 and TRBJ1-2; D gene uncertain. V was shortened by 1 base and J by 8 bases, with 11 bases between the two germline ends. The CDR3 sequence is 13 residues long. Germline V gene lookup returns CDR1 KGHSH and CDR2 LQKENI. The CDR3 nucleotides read TGTGCCAGCTCACCACAGGGTTCCAAGGGCTACACCTTC. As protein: CASSPQGSKGYTF.

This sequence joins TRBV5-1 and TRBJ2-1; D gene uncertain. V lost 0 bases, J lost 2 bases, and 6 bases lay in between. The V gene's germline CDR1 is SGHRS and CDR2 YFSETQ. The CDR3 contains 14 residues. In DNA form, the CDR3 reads TGCGCCAGCAGCTTGGGGATCACCTACAATGAGCAGTTCTTC. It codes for CASSLGITYNEQFF.

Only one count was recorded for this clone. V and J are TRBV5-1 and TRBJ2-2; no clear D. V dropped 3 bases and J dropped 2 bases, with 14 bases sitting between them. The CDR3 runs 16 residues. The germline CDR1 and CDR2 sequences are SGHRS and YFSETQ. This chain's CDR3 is CASSSFKVENTGELFF. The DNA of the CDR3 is TGCGCCAGCAGCTCGTTTAAAGTCGAAAACACCGGGGAGCTGTTTTTT. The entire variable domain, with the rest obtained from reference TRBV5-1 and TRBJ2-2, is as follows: KAGVTQTPRYLIKTRGQQVTLSCSPISGHRSVSWYQQTPGQGLQFLFEYFSETQRNKGNFPGRFSGRQFSNSRSEMNVSTLELGDSALYLCASSSFKVENTGELFFGEGSRLTVL.

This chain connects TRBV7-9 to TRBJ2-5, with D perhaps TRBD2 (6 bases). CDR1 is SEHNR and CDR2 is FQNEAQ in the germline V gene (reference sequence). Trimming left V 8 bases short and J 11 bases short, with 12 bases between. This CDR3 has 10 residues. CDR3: CASGGARQYF. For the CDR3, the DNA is TGTGCCAGCGGCGGGGCCCGACAGTACTTC.

The CDR3 DNA sequence: TGCGCCAGCAGCTTTGCCCAGAATGAGCAGTTCTTC. This sequence encodes CASSFAQNEQFF. This rearrangement joins TRBV5-1 to TRBJ2-1; D not certain. Trimming took off 2 bases at V and 7 bases at J, with 7 bases between the two ends. The CDR3 has 12 residues. Germline V gene sequence: CDR1 SGHRS, CDR2 YFSETQ. The full variable domain, rest sourced from reference TRBV5-1 and TRBJ2-1, is KAGVTQTPRYLIKTRGQQVTLSCSPISGHRSVSWYQQTPGQGLQFLFEYFSETQRNKGNFPGRFSGRQFSNSRSEMNVSTLELGDSALYLCASSFAQNEQFFGPGTRLTVL.

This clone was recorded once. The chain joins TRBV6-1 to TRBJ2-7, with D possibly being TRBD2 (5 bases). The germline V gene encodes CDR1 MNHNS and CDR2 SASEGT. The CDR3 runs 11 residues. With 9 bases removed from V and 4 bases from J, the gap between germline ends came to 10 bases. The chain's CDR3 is CARESGYEQYF. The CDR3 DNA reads TGTGCCAGAGAATCGGGGTACGAGCAGTACTTC.

The DNA for the CDR3 is TGCGCCAGCAGCACCAATGCGGGGGTGCGTTCTCAAGAGACCCAGTACTTC. Its translation is CASSTNAGVRSQETQYF. The V call is TRBV4-1, the J call TRBJ2-5; 7 nucleotides agree with TRBD2. CDR3 length equals 17 residues. CDR1 and CDR2 (germline): MGHRA, YSYEKL. With 5 bases clipped from V and 2 bases from J, the junction kept 14 bases outside the gene matches.

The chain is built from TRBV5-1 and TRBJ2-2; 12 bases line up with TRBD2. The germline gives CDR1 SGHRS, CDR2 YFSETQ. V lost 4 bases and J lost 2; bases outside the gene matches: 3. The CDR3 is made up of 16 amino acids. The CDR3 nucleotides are TGCGCCAGCAGCCCGACTAGCGGGGGAAACACCGGGGAGCTGTTTTTT. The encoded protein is CASSPTSGGNTGELFF.

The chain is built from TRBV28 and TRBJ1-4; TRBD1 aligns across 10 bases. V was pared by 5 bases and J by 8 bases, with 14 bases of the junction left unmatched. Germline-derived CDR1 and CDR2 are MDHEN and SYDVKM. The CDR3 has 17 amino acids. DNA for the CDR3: TGTGCCAGCAGTAGAAGTCCCGGGACAGGGGTATGGGAAAAACTGTTTTTT. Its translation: CASSRSPGTGVWEKLFF.

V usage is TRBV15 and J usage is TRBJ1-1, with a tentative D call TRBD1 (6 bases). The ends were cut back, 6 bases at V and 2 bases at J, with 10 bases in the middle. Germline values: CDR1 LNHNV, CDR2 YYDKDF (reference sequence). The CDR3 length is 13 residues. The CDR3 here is CATSTGINTEAFF. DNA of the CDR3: TGTGCCACCAGTACAGGGATTAACACTGAAGCTTTCTTT.